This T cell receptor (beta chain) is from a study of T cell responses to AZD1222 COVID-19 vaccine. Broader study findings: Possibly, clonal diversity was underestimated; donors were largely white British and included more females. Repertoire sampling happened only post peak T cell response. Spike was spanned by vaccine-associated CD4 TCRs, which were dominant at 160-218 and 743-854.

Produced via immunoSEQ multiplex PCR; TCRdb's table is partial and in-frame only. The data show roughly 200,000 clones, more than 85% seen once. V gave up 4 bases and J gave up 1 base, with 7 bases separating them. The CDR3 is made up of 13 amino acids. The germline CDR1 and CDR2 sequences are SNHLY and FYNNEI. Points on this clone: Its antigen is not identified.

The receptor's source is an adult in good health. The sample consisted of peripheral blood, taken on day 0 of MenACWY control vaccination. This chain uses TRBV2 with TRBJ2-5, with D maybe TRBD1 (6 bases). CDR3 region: CASSGTAQETQYF. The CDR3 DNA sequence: TGTGCCAGCAGTGGGACAGCCCAAGAGACCCAGTACTTC.